This TCR beta chain was identified during a study of blood T cell repertoires in COVID-19. Study-level information: COVID-19 samples from acute and convalescent phases originated in the United States, Italy and Spain. Nucleic acid was either cDNA or gDNA, and it came from T cells, B-cell-depleted T cells, or PBMCs.

This clone was observed a handful of times. Original handling: Nucleated cell counts were estimated from reference gene primer amplification. The data were produced by immunoSEQ multiplex PCR, yet TCRdb's version contains in-frame clones alone and is incomplete. D and trimming were read from the DNA, whereas the V and J calls and clone size are those reported in that table. Of hundreds of thousands of clones listed, approximately 90% are singletons. This CDR3 is 14 amino acids long. The germline V gene has CDR1 SGHVS and CDR2 FQNEAQ. V was shortened by 2 bases and J by 0 bases, with 8 bases between the two germline ends.

The chain is built from TRBV7-8 and TRBJ2-7, with a possible D match to TRBD1 (5 bases). The receptor comes from a man aged 50 or older with acute or convalescent COVID-19. The sequenced sample was peripheral blood. CDR3 in DNA: TGTGCCAGCAGCTTACAGGGATTCTCCTACGAGCAGTACTTC. Translating it yields CASSLQGFSYEQYF. The whole variable domain, filled in from reference TRBV7-8 and TRBJ2-7, reads GAGVSQSPRYKVAKRGQDVALRCDPISGHVSLFWYQQALGQGPEFLTYFQNEAQLDKSGLPSDRFFAERPEGSVSTLKIQRTQQEDSAVYLCASSLQGFSYEQYFGPGTRLTVT.